One sample yielded the 28 T cell receptor beta chains listed below, sequenced in a study of T cells in narcolepsy (dated by TCRdb to 2016 to 2019). Preparation of the library involved the immunoSEQ multiplex PCR assay. What TCRdb holds here is the immuneACCESS table cut down to in-frame rearrangements. Part of the clones is not present; checked against another copy, under half of the missing clones reflect an unresolved V gene, and the others are unexplained. The sample profile shows roughly 25,000 clones; roughly 85% of them were found once. Roughly a tenth of the sample is taken by the ten largest. Specimen: memory (CD45RA-) CD4+ T cells from blood. In the paper's terms, the cell subset or site label means: memory T cells sorted ex vivo from peripheral blood. The origin of the receptors is a human donor in good health.

The rearrangement links TRBV28 to TRBJ1-2, with TRBD1 matching 9 bases. From germline, CDR1 is MDHEN and CDR2 SYDVKM. The CDR3 is made up of 14 amino acids. The V and J ends lost 5 bases and 4 bases, in that order; junction bases with no gene match: 5. The CDR3, as DNA: TGTGCCAGCAGTCAAGGACAGGGGAGCTATGGCTACACCTTC. As protein: CASSQGQGSYGYTF.

In DNA form, the CDR3 reads TGCGCCAGCAGCTTGGAGACTAGCGGGACTGCGAGGGGCACAGATACGCAGTATTTT. Its protein product is CASSLETSGTARGTDTQYF. This rearrangement joins TRBV5-1 to TRBJ2-3; 11 nucleotides match TRBD2. Per germline, CDR1 SGHRS and CDR2 YFSETQ. The CDR3 totals 19 residues. V lost 0 bases to trimming and J lost 1 base; unmatched junction nucleotides: 10.

This sequence joins TRBV6-6 and TRBJ1-5, with D possibly being TRBD1 (6 bases). V lost 2 bases to trimming and J lost 4 bases, with 12 bases between them. The CDR3 spans 15 residues. CDR1 is MNHNY, CDR2 SVGAGI, per germline (reference sequence). The CDR3 DNA sequence: TGTGCCAGCAGTTACCCCGCAGGGGAGAATCAGCCCCAGCATTTT. Its protein is CASSYPAGENQPQHF.

V is TRBV29-1 and J is TRBJ2-1; D possibly corresponds to TRBD2 (6 bases). CDR3 length: 13 amino acids. Trimming cost V 3 bases and J 2 bases, with 8 bases left between them. Germline-derived CDR1 and CDR2 are SQVTM and ANQGSEA. The CDR3 DNA reads TGCAGCGTTGAGGCGGGGCCCTACAATGAGCAGTTCTTC. Its translation: CSVEAGPYNEQFF.

The CDR3 protein is CASIRDTEAFF. CDR3 nucleotide sequence: TGTGCCAGCATTCGGGACACTGAAGCTTTCTTT. The rearrangement uses TRBV28 and TRBJ1-1; no clear D. CDR1 MDHEN and CDR2 SYDVKM come from the germline V gene. The CDR3 totals 11 residues. Trimming left V 7 bases short and J 3 bases short, with 6 bases between.

V usage is TRBV27 and J usage is TRBJ2-2; 9 nucleotides align to TRBD1. V lost 4 bases to trimming and J lost 2 bases; unmatched junction nucleotides: 5. The V gene's germline CDR1 is MNHEY and CDR2 SMNVEV (reference sequence). The CDR3 is made up of 16 amino acids. CDR3 amino acids: CASSSPGQGNTGELFF. CDR3 in DNA: TGTGCCAGCAGTTCCCCGGGACAGGGAAACACCGGGGAGCTGTTTTTT.

The chain recombines TRBV29-1 with TRBJ1-2, with D possibly TRBD1 on 5 matching bases. Germline CDR1 is SQVTM and CDR2 is ANQGSEA. This CDR3 spans 15 amino acids. V gave up 0 bases and J gave up 4 bases, with 15 bases separating them. CDR3 sequence reads: CSVEDLGRESYGYTF. CDR3 sequence (DNA): TGCAGCGTTGAAGATCTGGGCAGGGAGAGCTATGGCTACACCTTC.

This chain uses TRBV4-1 with TRBJ2-6; D not resolved. The CDR3 runs to 16 residues. Trimming pared 0 bases from V and 4 bases from J, leaving 10 bases between. CDR1 is MGHRA and CDR2 is YSYEKL in the germline V gene. The CDR3 DNA sequence: TGCGCCAGCAGCCAAGATACCAGCTGGGGGGCCAACGTCCTGACTTTC. Translation: CASSQDTSWGANVLTF.

This chain joins TRBV29-1 and TRBJ2-3; TRBD1 agrees at 9 bases. V lost 8 bases and J lost 6; bases outside the gene matches: 18. This CDR3 is 16 amino acids long. Germline V gene sequence: CDR1 SQVTM, CDR2 ANQGSEA. CDR3 sequence: CSFGTGLHKGADTQYF. CDR3 sequence (DNA): TGCAGCTTCGGGACAGGGCTTCACAAGGGCGCGGATACGCAGTATTTT.

The chain combines TRBV28 with TRBJ2-5, with TRBD1 matching over 10 bases. The CDR3 sequence is 15 residues long. The ends lost 6 bases at V and 4 bases at J; junction bases unmatched: 8. Germline loops: CDR1 MDHEN, CDR2 SYDVKM. The CDR3 sequence: CASSQDRGSGETQYF. CDR3 DNA sequence: TGTGCCAGCAGCCAGGACAGGGGGTCCGGAGAGACCCAGTACTTC.

The rearrangement joins TRBV6-1 to TRBJ1-2; D perhaps matches TRBD1 (6 bases). Germline V CDR1 and CDR2: MNHNS, SASEGT. The CDR3 is 13 residues long. V was cut by 1 base and J by 5 bases, with 8 bases left in between. In DNA, the CDR3 is TGTGCCAGCAGTGAAGGGGGGCTGTATGGCTACACCTTC. As protein: CASSEGGLYGYTF.

This rearrangement joins TRBV28 to TRBJ2-6; TRBD1 aligns across 7 bases. The length of the CDR3 is 17 residues. The trim removed 6 bases at V and 0 bases at J, leaving 8 bases unmatched. The germline V gene has CDR1 MDHEN and CDR2 SYDVKM. CDR3 residues: CASSQQGLSSGANVLTF. CDR3 DNA sequence: TGTGCCAGCAGCCAACAGGGGTTAAGCTCTGGGGCCAACGTCCTGACTTTC.

The chain couples TRBV20-1 to TRBJ1-1; no clear D. V lost 3 bases and J 8 bases, leaving 10 bases between the germline ends. This CDR3 is 11 amino acids long. CDR1 and CDR2 from the germline V gene are DFQATT and SNEGSKA (reference sequence). CDR3 residues: CSAREGVEAFF. The CDR3 region has the DNA TGCAGTGCTAGGGAGGGTGTGGAAGCTTTCTTT.

This chain uses TRBV9 with TRBJ2-3; tentative D call: TRBD1 (5 bases). Germline CDR1 reads SGDLS; CDR2 reads YYNGEE. Trimming shortened V by 4 bases and J by 1 base, and 10 bases separated the two germline ends. The CDR3 contains 14 residues. DNA for the CDR3: TGTGCCAGCAGCCCCTGGGGCCGCACAGATACGCAGTATTTT. Residues: CASSPWGRTDTQYF.

The chain links TRBV7-2 to TRBJ1-3, with TRBD1 as a possible D gene (5 bases). In germline, CDR1 is SGHTA, CDR2 FQGNSA. Trimming left V 5 bases short and J 0 bases short, with 11 bases between. The CDR3 is 15 amino acids. The CDR3 DNA follows: TGTGCCAGCAGCCCGGGGAGGGGCTCTGGAAACACCATATATTTT. Protein: CASSPGRGSGNTIYF.

CDR3 DNA sequence: TGTGCCAGCAGCCCCCTCGCGGGGTCTTCTGAGCAGTTCTTC. This codes for CASSPLAGSSEQFF. This chain uses TRBV11-3 with TRBJ2-1; D might be TRBD2 (6 bases). From germline, CDR1 is SGHNT and CDR2 YENEEA. This CDR3 has 14 residues. The V end lost 5 bases, the J end lost 9 bases, and 17 bases lay between the germline ends.

J is TRBJ1-5 and V is TRBV2, with 7 bases lining up with TRBD1. The CDR3 extends over 16 amino acids. V lost 5 bases and J lost 2; bases outside the gene matches: 9. Germline assignment: CDR1 SNHLY and CDR2 FYNNEI. This chain's CDR3 is CASSPGNRGGNQPQHF. Written as DNA, the CDR3 is TGTGCCAGCAGTCCTGGGAACAGGGGTGGCAATCAGCCCCAGCATTTT.

The chain joins TRBV6-5 to TRBJ1-5, with D possibly matching TRBD1 (6 bases). The CDR3 length is 14 residues. V lost 7 bases to trimming and J lost 7 bases, with 17 bases between them. Per germline, CDR1 MNHEY and CDR2 SVGAGI. CDR3 DNA: TGTGCCAGCAAGGGGGACGGCTCTGGACAGCCCCAGCATTTT. Its protein is CASKGDGSGQPQHF.

CDR3 protein: CASSLFGDDTGELFF. The CDR3 DNA follows: TGCGCCAGCAGCTTGTTCGGGGATGACACCGGGGAGCTGTTTTTT. The chain is built from TRBV5-1 and TRBJ2-2; a possible D gene is TRBD2 (5 bases). The ends were cut back, 1 base at V and 3 bases at J, with 10 bases in the middle. The CDR3 contains 15 residues. Germline V gives CDR1 SGHRS, CDR2 YFSETQ.

In DNA form, the CDR3 reads TGTGCCAGCAGGGACGTGGTAGGGGCCCCCTACGAGCAGTACTTC. Amino acids: CASRDVVGAPYEQYF. The genes are TRBV2 and TRBJ2-7, with D maybe TRBD1 (5 bases). The ends were cut back, 6 bases at V and 2 bases at J, with 17 bases in the middle. The germline V gene encodes CDR1 SNHLY and CDR2 FYNNEI. There are 15 residues in the CDR3.

This chain uses TRBV7-9 with TRBJ2-3; 10 bases line up with TRBD2. CDR3 length equals 15 residues. CDR1 is SEHNR and CDR2 is FQNEAQ in the germline V gene (reference sequence). V dropped 3 bases and J dropped 5; count of bases not matched to a gene: 5. The CDR3 here is CASSFPSGRRDTQYF. DNA of the CDR3: TGTGCCAGCAGCTTCCCTAGCGGGAGAAGAGATACGCAGTATTTT.

The CDR3 protein is CASRDASLREQFF. The DNA for the CDR3 is TGTGCCAGTAGAGACGCTAGCCTTAGGGAGCAGTTCTTC. The rearrangement links TRBV19 to TRBJ2-1; tentatively, D is TRBD2 (5 bases). V was trimmed by 6 bases and J by 10 bases, leaving 16 bases between them. Germline V gene lookup returns CDR1 LNHDA and CDR2 SQIVND (reference sequence). The CDR3 spans 13 residues.

The chain carries TRBV9 and TRBJ2-7; D possibly corresponds to TRBD1 (5 bases). V was pared by 3 bases and J by 6 bases, with 13 bases between. The CDR3 covers 13 residues. The V gene's germline CDR1 is SGDLS and CDR2 YYNGEE. CDR3 protein: CASSGGQVGEQYF. DNA for the CDR3: TGTGCCAGCAGCGGGGGCCAGGTTGGCGAGCAGTACTTC.

The rearrangement joins TRBV18 to TRBJ2-1; D not resolved. Trimming removed 6 bases from V and 6 bases from J, with 18 bases in between. CDR1 and CDR2 from the germline V gene are KGHSH and LQKENI. The CDR3 has 15 amino acids. In DNA form, the CDR3 reads TGTGCCAGCTCCCGCTCTCTTTCCCAAGGCAATGAGCAGTTCTTC. Translating it yields CASSRSLSQGNEQFF.

This clone was seen a few times. V is TRBV28 and J is TRBJ2-5; 7 bases agree with TRBD1. CDR3 size: 15 residues. V lost 5 bases to trimming and J lost 5 bases; unmatched junction nucleotides: 11. CDR1 and CDR2 (germline): MDHEN, SYDVKM. CDR3 loop: CASSTRQGGKETQYF. The CDR3 region has the DNA TGTGCCAGCAGTACCAGACAGGGTGGTAAGGAGACCCAGTACTTC. Looking up the rest from reference TRBV28 and TRBJ2-5 gives the full variable domain: DVKVTQSSRYLVKRTGEKVFLECVQDMDHENMFWYRQDPGLGLRLIYFSYDVKMKEKGDIPEGYSVSREKKERFSLILESASTNQTSMYLCASSTRQGGKETQYFGPGTRLLVL.

J is TRBJ1-1 and V is TRBV2; no clear D. The V end was cut by 4 bases, the J end by 0 bases, with 12 bases between. The CDR3 is made up of 15 amino acids. The germline CDR1 and CDR2 sequences are SNHLY and FYNNEI. The CDR3 here is CASSVGTSLNTEAFF. The CDR3, as DNA: TGTGCCAGCAGTGTAGGCACTTCTCTGAACACTGAAGCTTTCTTT.

The chain carries TRBV9 and TRBJ2-3; D remains ambiguous. The V end lost 7 bases, the J end lost 3 bases, and 21 bases lay between the germline ends. CDR3 length: 16 residues. In germline, CDR1 is SGDLS, CDR2 YYNGEE. The CDR3 here is CASGLRLDRVTDTQYF. The CDR3 DNA sequence: TGTGCCAGCGGCCTCCGGCTGGATCGGGTAACAGATACGCAGTATTTT.

This sequence joins TRBV19 and TRBJ2-3; 11 positions match TRBD1. Germline-derived CDR1 and CDR2 are LNHDA and SQIVND (reference sequence). This CDR3 is built from 13 residues. J lost 4 bases, V lost 10 bases, and 4 bases had no gene match. The CDR3 DNA reads as TGTGCCACGGGACAGGGGGGCCCAGATACGCAGTATTTT. Its protein is CATGQGGPDTQYF.